This entry concerns a single T cell receptor (beta chain). Only one count was recorded for this clone. Its target antigen remains unknown. There are no base qualities to consult, and no much larger clone falls within one base. Trimming removed 2 bases from V and 4 bases from J, leaving 12 bases between the germline ends. CDR1 and CDR2 (GTSNPN, SVGIG) derive from the germline V gene (reference sequence). From its cysteine to its phenylalanine, the CDR3 spans 15 amino acids. The CDR3 DNA has 45 bases and is translated from base 1. Donors were healthy HIV-negative adults with no recently reported acute infections or vaccinations. Every donor was a Caucasian adult residing in Nashville, Tennessee, USA. Magnetic negative selection was used to enrich CD4+ T cells, after which naive cells were positively selected on CD45RA and the negative fraction became the memory subset. Blood was obtained by leukapheresis, after which PBMCs were separated by Ficoll-Histopaque density gradient centrifugation and cryopreserved in liquid nitrogen vapor phase. Purity and quantity of every magnetically sorted T cell population were checked by analytical flow cytometry. Genomic DNA was isolated from each sorted fraction and quantified by UV absorbance on a Nanodrop 2000c.

The data are from a study of shared clonotypes between healthy human individuals (dated by TCRdb to the early 2020s). Turning to the overall study: The cohort comprised two women and three men aged 18 to 49 years. For each donor, CD4 naive and CD4 memory were each run on three plates, CD8 naive on two plates, and CD8 memory on one plate. To estimate repertoire size and how much clonotype sharing occurs between individuals, the study deeply sequenced the blood TCR repertoires of roughly 5 healthy adults. To increase sequencing depth and limit assay-specific biases, TCR repertoire library preparation and sequencing were carried out by different laboratories using diverse techniques. Each donor's leukapheresis produced roughly between roughly 0.85 and 9.5 billion PBMCs. Study-level results and caveats: Based on pairwise subsampling, the degree of clonotype sharing among donors was expected to be affected by sequencing depth. About 4.5% of naive CD4, more than 3% of naive CD8, about 2.4% of memory CD4, and over 0.35% of memory CD8 clonotypes were shared across several donors. Even with the large sequencing depth, rarefaction of the sorted-subset datasets indicated that sequencing was incomplete. The small number of donors limited the genetic and exposure-history diversity represented. Sampling was limited to blood, and TCR repertoires in tissue likely differ from TCR repertoires in blood. Higher generation probabilities were observed for clonotypes shared by all four sorted-subset donors than for non-shared clonotypes. Naive subsets generally had larger estimated clonotype richness than memory subsets.

Using the deep immunoSEQ assay, multiplex PCR amplified TCR CDR3 regions from genomic DNA. For each cell subset, the extracted genomic DNA was distributed evenly across all wells of several immunoSEQ 96-well plates, and each plate served as one replicate. For sorted subsets, each replicate PCR was loaded with approximately 200 ng genomic DNA, equivalent to 30,000 or so T cell genomes. Purified libraries were quantified with a Qubit 3.0 fluorometer, sized on a Bioanalyzer 2100, and re-quantified with the KAPA Library Quantification kit. Each immunoSEQ 96-well plate was sequenced on its own single-read 150-cycle Illumina NextSeq 550 flow cell. Regarding the original processing steps: Because the immunoSEQ output included only junctional sequences and no quality scores, the filtering could not be the same as the filtering used for full-length reads. Sequences were annotated with PyIR, a Python wrapper for IgBLAST v1.9, and V/J genes and CDR3 were assigned using IMGT germline references. Any read was removed if the V/J assignment was weak (E-value above 1e-6), the CDR3 was missing, or the read contained stop codons, out-of-frame junctions, or ambiguous translated residues. V3J clonotypes were defined as sequences sharing an identical inferred V gene, J gene, and CDR3 amino acid sequence. Percentage overlap between repertoires was calculated by dividing the number of shared unique clonotypes by the size of the smaller repertoire. RTK rarefaction, the Chao1 estimator, and Recon v2.1 estimates of unobserved clonotypes were used to assess repertoire richness. For all TCRbeta clonotypes obtained by the gDNA method from a few donors, generation probabilities were computed with OLGA. The table was pulled from immuneACCESS by TCRdb, which kept in-frame rearrangements only. Such tables lose some clones; where checked, under half of the loss comes from unresolved V genes, and the rest has no known cause. For V, J and clone size, that table is used; D and trimming come from the DNA. The sample has roughly 2.2 million clones on record, about 92% of them singletons. The ten largest clones represent approximately 0.4% of the sample.

The sequenced sample was naive CD4+ T cells from PBMCs. The sample's cell subset or site label, in plain terms: CD45RA+ positively selected. The chain links TRBV30 with TRBJ1-6, with the D segment identity uncertain. The sequence was obtained from a man aged 18 to 30 in good health. Some clones in this sample may be carry-over from other donors' samples. The CDR3 protein: CAWSLGITYNSPLHF. The DNA is as follows: TGTGCCTGGAGTTTGGGGATTACGTATAATTCACCCCTCCACTTT.